This T cell receptor beta chain was identified in a study of STAT3 mutations in large granular lymphocyte leukemia. Whole-study findings and limits: At least one immunodominant TCR beta clonotype appeared in every T-cell large granular lymphocyte leukemia patient.

Approximately 40,000 productive templates were obtained per sample on average. Assay: immunoSEQ multiplex PCR; the TCRdb copy retains only in-frame clones and omits some. The sample shows 16,000 or so clones, 80% to 90% of them seen only once. About this clone itself: Its specificity is not known.

Sequencing used peripheral blood mononuclear cells. The receptor's source is a man aged 45-65 years with T-cell large granular lymphocyte leukemia. Some clones in this sample may be carry-over from other donors' samples.

Written as DNA, the CDR3 is TGTGCCATCGGTCCGGGACTAGCGGGAGGCAGAGAGACCCAGTACTTC. The encoded protein is CAIGPGLAGGRETQYF. This rearrangement joins TRBV10-3 to TRBJ2-5, with 15 bases that match TRBD2. Germline V CDR1 and CDR2: ENHRY, SYGVKD. The V segment lost 8 bases and the J segment 4 bases; nucleotides outside the gene matches: 8. The CDR3 covers 16 residues.